Shown below are 3 T cell receptor beta chains from a single sample sequenced in a study of lymphopenia after photon versus proton radiotherapy. Assay used: immunoSEQ multiplex PCR; TCRdb lists only in-frame clones, some missing. This sample carries around 24,000 clones, about 85% of them seen once, and the ten largest clones take under 6.5%. This sample comprised peripheral blood, obtained from a patient treated with photon-based radiotherapy. These receptor sequences come from a man aged 30 to 45 with gastric cancer.

The chain recombines TRBV21-1 with TRBJ1-6. TRBV21-1 corresponds to a pseudogene. The CDR3 consists of 15 residues. The CDR3 loop is CASSKDVYLNSPLHF. CDR3 sequence (DNA): TGTGCCAGCAGCAAAGATGTGTACCTTAATTCACCCCTCCACTTT.

This chain links TRBV6-5 with TRBJ2-7; no definite D call. Trimming shortened V by 2 bases and J by 5 bases, and 7 bases separated the two germline ends. Germline CDR1 reads MNHEY; CDR2 reads SVGAGI. The CDR3 spans 12 residues. CDR3 protein: CASSYGSDEQYF. In DNA form, the CDR3 reads TGTGCCAGCAGTTACGGCAGCGACGAGCAGTACTTC.

The gene calls are TRBV4-3 and TRBJ2-2; D unresolved. V was pared by 11 bases and J by 1 base, with 8 bases between. The germline gives CDR1 LGHNA, CDR2 YSLEER. This CDR3 is 12 amino acids long. CDR3 in DNA: TGCGCCCCAGGACGGAACACCGGGGAGCTGTTTTTT. Translation: CAPGRNTGELFF.